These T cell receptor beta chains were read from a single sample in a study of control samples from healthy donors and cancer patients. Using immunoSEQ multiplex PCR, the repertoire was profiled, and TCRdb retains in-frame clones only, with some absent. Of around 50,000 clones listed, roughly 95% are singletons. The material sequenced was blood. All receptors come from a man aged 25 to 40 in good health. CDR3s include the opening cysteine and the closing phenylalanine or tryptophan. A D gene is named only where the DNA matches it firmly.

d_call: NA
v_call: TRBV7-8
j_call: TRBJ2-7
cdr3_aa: CASSLTGREQYF
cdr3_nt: TGTGCCAGCAGCTTAACAGGGCGGGAGCAGTACTTC

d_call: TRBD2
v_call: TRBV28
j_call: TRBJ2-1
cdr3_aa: CASTGTSGRRGEQFF
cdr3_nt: TGTGCCAGTACCGGGACTAGCGGGAGGCGGGGTGAGCAGTTCTTC

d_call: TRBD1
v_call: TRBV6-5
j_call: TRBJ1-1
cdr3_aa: CASSYGTEGTEAFF
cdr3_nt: TGTGCCAGCAGTTACGGGACAGAAGGAACTGAAGCTTTCTTT

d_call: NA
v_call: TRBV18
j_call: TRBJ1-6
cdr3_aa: CASSPADRKSPLHF
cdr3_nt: TGTGCCAGCTCACCGGCAGATCGAAAATCACCCCTCCACTTT

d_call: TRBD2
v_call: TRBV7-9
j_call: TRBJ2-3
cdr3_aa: CASSPPSGTSSTDTQYF
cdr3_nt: TGTGCCAGCAGCCCTCCTAGCGGGACCTCTAGCACAGATACGCAGTATTTT

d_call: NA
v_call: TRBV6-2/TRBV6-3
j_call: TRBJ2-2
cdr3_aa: CASSRGPDYTGELFF
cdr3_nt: TGTGCCAGCAGTAGGGGACCGGATTACACCGGGGAGCTGTTTTTT

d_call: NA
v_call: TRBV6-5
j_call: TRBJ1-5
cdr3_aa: CASSHEGTNQPQHF
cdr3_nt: TGTGCCAGCAGCCATGAAGGGACGAATCAGCCCCAGCATTTT

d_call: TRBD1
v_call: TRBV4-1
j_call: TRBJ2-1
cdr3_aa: CASSPRTGGTYNEQFF
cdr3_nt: TGCGCCAGCAGCCCACGGACAGGGGGCACCTACAATGAGCAGTTCTTC

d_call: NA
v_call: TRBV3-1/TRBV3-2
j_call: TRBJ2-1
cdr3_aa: CASSQGEPYNEQFF
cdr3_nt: TGTGCCAGCAGCCAGGGGGAACCATACAATGAGCAGTTCTTC

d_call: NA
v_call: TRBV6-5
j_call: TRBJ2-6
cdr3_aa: CASRPDSGANVLTF
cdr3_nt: TGTGCCAGCAGGCCAGATTCTGGGGCCAACGTCCTGACTTTC

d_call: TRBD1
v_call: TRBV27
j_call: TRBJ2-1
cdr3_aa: CASSPGTASYNEQFF
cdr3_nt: TGTGCCAGCAGTCCTGGGACAGCCTCCTACAATGAGCAGTTCTTC

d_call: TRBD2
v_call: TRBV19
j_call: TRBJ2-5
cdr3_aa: CASSILGLAGLETQYF
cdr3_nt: TGTGCCAGTAGTATATTAGGACTAGCGGGATTGGAGACCCAGTACTTC

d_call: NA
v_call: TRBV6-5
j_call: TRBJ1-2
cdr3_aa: CASRLEGGANYGYTF
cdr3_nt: TGTGCCAGCAGGTTGGAAGGAGGAGCTAACTATGGCTACACCTTC

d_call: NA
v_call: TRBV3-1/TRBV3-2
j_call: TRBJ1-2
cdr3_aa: CASSHRAIRIKSGYTF
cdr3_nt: TGTGCCAGCAGCCATCGGGCAATCAGGATAAAGTCTGGCTACACCTTC

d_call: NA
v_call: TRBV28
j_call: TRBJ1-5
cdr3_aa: CASSFTGTQLSNQPQHF
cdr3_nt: TGTGCCAGCAGTTTTACCGGGACACAACTTAGCAATCAGCCCCAGCATTTT

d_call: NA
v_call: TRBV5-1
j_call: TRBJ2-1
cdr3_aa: CASSLIGNEQFF
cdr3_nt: TGCGCCAGCAGCTTGATTGGGAATGAGCAGTTCTTC

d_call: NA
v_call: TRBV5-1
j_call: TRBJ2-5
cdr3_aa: CASNSVPRETQYF
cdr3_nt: TGCGCCAGCAACTCGGTCCCAAGGGAGACCCAGTACTTC

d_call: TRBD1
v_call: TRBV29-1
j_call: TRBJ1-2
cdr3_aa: CSALTGVNYGYTF
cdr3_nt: TGCAGCGCTCTGACAGGGGTTAACTATGGCTACACCTTC